This T cell receptor beta chain stems from a study of CD8 T cells in Susac syndrome. Study-wide results and caveats: Individuals included in the TCR sequencing and HLA analysis were acknowledged by the study to be relatively few in number.

CDR3 length equals 14 residues. V was clipped by 0 bases and J by 6 bases, with 9 bases between them. Germline V gene lookup returns CDR1 SGHTA and CDR2 FQGNSA. RNA, at roughly 0.45 to 1 ug, was reverse transcribed with random hexamers. TCR beta CDR3 was amplified by immunoSEQ multiplex PCR. This amplification extended across 54 Vbeta and 13 Jbeta segments. Using its own MiXCR run on the immunoSEQ multiplex PCR reads, TCRdb lists one record per CDR3 protein. Of roughly 120,000 distinct CDR3 sequences listed, around 94% are singletons. Blood CD8+ and CD4+ T cells underwent high-throughput TCR beta sequencing. As for this clonotype: Its antigen is not known.

The receptor was isolated from a human donor with multiple sclerosis. Sequencing used CD4+ T cells from PBMCs. V is TRBV7-2 and J is TRBJ1-5; TRBD1 is a possible D gene (5 bases). This chain's CDR3 is CASSLAEGLQPQHF. CDR3 nucleotides: TGTGCCAGCAGCTTAGCCGAGGGACTTCAGCCCCAGCATTTT.